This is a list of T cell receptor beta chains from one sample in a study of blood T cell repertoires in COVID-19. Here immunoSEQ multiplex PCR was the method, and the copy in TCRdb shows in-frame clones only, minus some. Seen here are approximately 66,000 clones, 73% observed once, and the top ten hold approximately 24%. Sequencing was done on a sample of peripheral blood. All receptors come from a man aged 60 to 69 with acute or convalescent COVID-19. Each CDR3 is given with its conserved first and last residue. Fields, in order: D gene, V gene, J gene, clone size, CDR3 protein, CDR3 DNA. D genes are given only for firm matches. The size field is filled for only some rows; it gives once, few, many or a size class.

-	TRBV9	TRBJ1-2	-	CASSVVPQVASPGGYTF	TGTGCCAGCAGCGTAGTCCCCCAGGTCGCTTCCCCTGGGGGCTACACCTTC
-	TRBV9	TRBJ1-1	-	CASSVDYGRRAFF	TGTGCCAGCAGCGTAGATTACGGCAGGAGGGCTTTCTTT
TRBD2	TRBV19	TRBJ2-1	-	CASSPGGTYNEQFF	TGTGCCAGTAGTCCGGGAGGGACCTACAATGAGCAGTTCTTC
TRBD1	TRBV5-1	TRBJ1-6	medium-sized	CASSSASWTGTRSPLHF	TGCGCCAGCAGCTCCGCTAGCTGGACAGGGACGAGATCACCCCTCCACTTT
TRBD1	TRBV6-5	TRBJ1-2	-	CASSAGQDYGYTF	TGTGCCAGCAGCGCGGGACAGGACTATGGCTACACCTTC
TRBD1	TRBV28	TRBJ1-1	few	CASSSPDRVKAFF	TGTGCCAGCAGTTCCCCAGACAGGGTGAAAGCTTTCTTT
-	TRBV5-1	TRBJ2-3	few	CASSLGDTYTDTQYF	TGCGCCAGCAGCTTGGGGGACACTTACACAGATACGCAGTATTTT
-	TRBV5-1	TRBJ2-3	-	CASSFTRGTDTQYF	TGCGCCAGCAGCTTTACCAGGGGTACAGATACGCAGTATTTT
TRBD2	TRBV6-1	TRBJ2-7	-	CASSDASGRANF	TGTGCCAGCAGTGATGCTAGCGGGAGGGCCAACTTC
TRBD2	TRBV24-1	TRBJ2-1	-	CAIYSGEPYNEQFF	TGTGCCATCTATAGCGGGGAGCCCTACAATGAGCAGTTCTTC
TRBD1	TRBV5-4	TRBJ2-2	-	CASSFDNRGLRGELFF	TGTGCCAGCAGCTTTGATAACAGGGGGCTTAGGGGGGAGCTGTTTTTT
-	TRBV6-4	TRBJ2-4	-	CASSTVQGGKNIQYF	TGTGCCAGCAGTACTGTACAGGGCGGCAAAAACATTCAGTACTTC
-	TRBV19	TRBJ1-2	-	CASSIYLTSYGYTF	TGTGCCAGTAGTATTTATTTGACTTCTTATGGCTACACCTTC
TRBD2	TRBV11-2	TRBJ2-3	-	CASSFGSGRDTQYF	TGTGCCAGCAGCTTTGGTAGCGGGAGAGATACGCAGTATTTT
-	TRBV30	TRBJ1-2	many	CAWSVGRPGYTF	TGTGCCTGGAGTGTGGGCCGCCCGGGCTACACCTTC
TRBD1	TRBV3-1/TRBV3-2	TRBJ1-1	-	CASSQLDRATEAFF	TGTGCCAGCAGCCAATTGGACAGGGCCACTGAAGCTTTCTTT
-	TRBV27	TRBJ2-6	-	CASSRSGANVLTF	TGTGCCTCGTCCCGCTCTGGGGCCAACGTCCTGACTTTC
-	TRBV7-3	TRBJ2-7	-	CASSLNENSYEQYF	TGTGCCAGCAGCTTAAACGAGAACTCCTACGAGCAGTACTTC
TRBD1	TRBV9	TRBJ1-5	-	CASSVRGGQGSNQPQHF	TGTGCCAGCAGCGTACGGGGGGGACAGGGGAGCAATCAGCCCCAGCATTTT
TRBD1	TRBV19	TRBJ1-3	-	CATGQGAGNTIYF	TGTGCCACCGGACAGGGGGCCGGAAACACCATATATTTT
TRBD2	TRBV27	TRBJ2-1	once	CASSTVLAQDKGEQFF	TGTGCCAGCAGTACCGTACTAGCGCAGGATAAGGGTGAGCAGTTCTTC
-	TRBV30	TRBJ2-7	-	CASAGGYEQYF	TGTGCCTCCGCGGGCGGCTACGAGCAGTACTTC
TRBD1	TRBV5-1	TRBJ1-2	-	CASSLETGGNYGYTF	TGCGCCAGCAGCTTGGAGACAGGGGGCAACTATGGCTACACCTTC
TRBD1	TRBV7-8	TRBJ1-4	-	CASSRRTGVSEKLFF	TGTGCCAGCAGCCGCCGGACAGGGGTTAGTGAAAAACTGTTTTTT
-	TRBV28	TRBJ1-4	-	CASSLQGGNEKLFF	TGTGCCAGCAGTTTACAGGGAGGCAATGAAAAACTGTTTTTT
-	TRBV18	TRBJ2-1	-	CASSRNRDGSSYNEQFF	TGTGCCAGCTCACGGAACCGGGACGGGAGCTCCTACAATGAGCAGTTCTTC
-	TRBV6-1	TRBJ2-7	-	CASSESPVSYEQYF	TGTGCCAGCAGTGAAAGCCCTGTGTCCTACGAGCAGTACTTC
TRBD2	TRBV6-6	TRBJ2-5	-	CASSSSWEGPETQYF	TGTGCCAGCAGCTCCTCCTGGGAGGGGCCGGAGACCCAGTACTTC
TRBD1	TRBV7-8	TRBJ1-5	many	CASSLTGQGWSQPQHF	TGTGCCAGCAGCTTAACGGGACAGGGTTGGAGCCAGCCCCAGCATTTT
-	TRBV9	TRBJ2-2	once	CASSVSPGDTGELFF	TGTGCCAGCAGCGTTTCCCCAGGGGACACCGGGGAGCTGTTTTTT
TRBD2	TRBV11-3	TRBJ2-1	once	CASSAQTGTSGGSSYNEQFF	TGTGCCAGCAGCGCCCAAACCGGGACTAGCGGAGGGAGCTCCTACAATGAGCAGTTCTTC
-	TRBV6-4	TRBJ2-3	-	CASRPNGQVTDTQYF	TGTGCCAGCAGACCAAATGGTCAGGTCACAGATACGCAGTATTTT
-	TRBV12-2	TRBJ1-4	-	CASRTFKDSNEKLFF	TGTGCAAGTCGCACATTCAAGGACAGTAATGAAAAACTGTTTTTT
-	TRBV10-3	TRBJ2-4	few	CAIKDAGSKNIQYF	TGTGCCATCAAGGACGCGGGGTCCAAAAACATTCAGTACTTC
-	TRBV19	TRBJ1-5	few	CASSIQGIYSNQPQHF	TGTGCCAGTAGTATACAGGGGATCTATAGCAATCAGCCCCAGCATTTT
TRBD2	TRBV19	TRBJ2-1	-	CASMEAGGDEQFF	TGTGCCAGTATGGAGGCGGGGGGCGATGAGCAGTTCTTC